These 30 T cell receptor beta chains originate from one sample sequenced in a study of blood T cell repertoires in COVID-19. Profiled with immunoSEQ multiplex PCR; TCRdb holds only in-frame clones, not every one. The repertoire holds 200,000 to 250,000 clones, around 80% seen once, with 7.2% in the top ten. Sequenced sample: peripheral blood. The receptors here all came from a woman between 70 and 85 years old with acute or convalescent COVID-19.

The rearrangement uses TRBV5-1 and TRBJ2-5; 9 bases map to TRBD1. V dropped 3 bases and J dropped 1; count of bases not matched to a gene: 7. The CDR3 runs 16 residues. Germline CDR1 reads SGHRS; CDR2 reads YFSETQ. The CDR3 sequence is CASSSRGTGSQETQYF. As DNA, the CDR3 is TGCGCCAGCAGCTCACGGGGGACAGGGAGCCAAGAGACCCAGTACTTC.

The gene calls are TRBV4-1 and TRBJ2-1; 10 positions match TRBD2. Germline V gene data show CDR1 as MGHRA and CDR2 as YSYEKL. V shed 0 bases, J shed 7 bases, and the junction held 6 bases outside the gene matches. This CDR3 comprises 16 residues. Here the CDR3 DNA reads TGCGCCAGCAGCCAAGAAGGTCGACTAGCGGGTAATGAGCAGTTCTTC. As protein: CASSQEGRLAGNEQFF.

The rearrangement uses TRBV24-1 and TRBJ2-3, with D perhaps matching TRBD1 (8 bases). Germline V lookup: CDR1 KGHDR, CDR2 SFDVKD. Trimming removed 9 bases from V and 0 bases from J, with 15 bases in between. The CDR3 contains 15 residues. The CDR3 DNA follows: TGTGCCACCGGCGACAGGGGAGGGAGCACAGATACGCAGTATTTT. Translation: CATGDRGGSTDTQYF.

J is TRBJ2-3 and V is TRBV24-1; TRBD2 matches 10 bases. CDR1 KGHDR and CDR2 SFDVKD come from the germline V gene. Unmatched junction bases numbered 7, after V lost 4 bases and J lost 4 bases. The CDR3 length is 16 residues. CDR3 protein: CATSDPKRGGPDTQYF. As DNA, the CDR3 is TGTGCCACCAGTGACCCCAAGCGGGGGGGTCCAGATACGCAGTATTTT.

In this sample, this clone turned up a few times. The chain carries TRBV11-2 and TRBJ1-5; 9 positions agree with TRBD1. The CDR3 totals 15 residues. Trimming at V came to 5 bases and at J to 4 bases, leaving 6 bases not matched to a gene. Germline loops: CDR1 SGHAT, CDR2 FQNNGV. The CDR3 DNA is TGTGCCAGCAGCGAGACAGGGGGGACGAATCAGCCCCAGCATTTT. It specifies CASSETGGTNQPQHF.

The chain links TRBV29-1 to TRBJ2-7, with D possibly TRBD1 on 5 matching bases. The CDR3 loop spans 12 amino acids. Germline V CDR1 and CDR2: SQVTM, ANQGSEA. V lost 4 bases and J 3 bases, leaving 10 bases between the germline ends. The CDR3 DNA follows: TGCAGCGTTGTGGACACGATCTACGAGCAGTACTTC. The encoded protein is CSVVDTIYEQYF.

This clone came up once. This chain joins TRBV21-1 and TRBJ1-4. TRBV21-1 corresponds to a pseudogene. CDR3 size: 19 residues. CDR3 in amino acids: CASSKTPSTGGEGNEKLFF. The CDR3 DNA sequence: TGTGCCAGCAGCAAAACTCCGAGTACTGGAGGGGAAGGTAATGAAAAACTGTTTTTT.

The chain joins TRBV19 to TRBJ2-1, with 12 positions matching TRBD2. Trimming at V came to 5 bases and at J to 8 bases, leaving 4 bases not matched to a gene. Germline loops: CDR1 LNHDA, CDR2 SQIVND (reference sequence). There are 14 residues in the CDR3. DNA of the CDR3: TGTGCCAGTAGTCGGACTAGCGGGGTTCATGAGCAGTTCTTC. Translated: CASSRTSGVHEQFF. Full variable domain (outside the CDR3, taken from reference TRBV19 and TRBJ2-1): DGGITQSPKYLFRKEGQNVTLSCEQNLNHDAMYWYRQDPGQGLRLIYYSQIVNDFQKGDIAEGYSVSREKKESFPLTVTSAQKNPTAFYLCASSRTSGVHEQFFGPGTRLTVL.

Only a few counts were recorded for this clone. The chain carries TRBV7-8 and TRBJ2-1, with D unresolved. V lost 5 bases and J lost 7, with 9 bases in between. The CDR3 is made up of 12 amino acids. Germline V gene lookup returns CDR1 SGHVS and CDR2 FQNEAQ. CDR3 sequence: CASSHPRNEQFF. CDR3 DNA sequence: TGTGCCAGCAGCCACCCGAGAAATGAGCAGTTCTTC.

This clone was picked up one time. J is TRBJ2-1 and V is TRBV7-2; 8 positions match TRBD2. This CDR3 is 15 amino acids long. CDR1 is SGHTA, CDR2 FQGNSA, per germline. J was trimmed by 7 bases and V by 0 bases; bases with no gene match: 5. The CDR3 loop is CASSLASGVGNEQFF. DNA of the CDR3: TGTGCCAGCAGCTTAGCTAGCGGGGTGGGTAATGAGCAGTTCTTC.

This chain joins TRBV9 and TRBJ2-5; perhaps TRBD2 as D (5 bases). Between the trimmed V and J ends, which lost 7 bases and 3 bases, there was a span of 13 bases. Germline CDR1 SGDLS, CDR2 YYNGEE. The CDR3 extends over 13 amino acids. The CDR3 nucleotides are TGTGCCAGCTCCCGATACGGGAAAGAGACCCAGTACTTC. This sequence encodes CASSRYGKETQYF.

This chain's CDR3 is CASSQDQGMNTEAFF. In DNA form, the CDR3 reads TGTGCCAGCAGCCAAGATCAGGGGATGAACACTGAAGCTTTCTTT. The chain employs TRBV3-1 (or the pseudogene TRBV3-2) and TRBJ1-1, with D possibly being TRBD1 (6 bases). CDR1 is LGHDT and CDR2 is YNNKEL in the germline V gene (reference sequence). Trimming removed 0 bases from V and 0 bases from J, with 8 bases in between. The CDR3 covers 15 residues.

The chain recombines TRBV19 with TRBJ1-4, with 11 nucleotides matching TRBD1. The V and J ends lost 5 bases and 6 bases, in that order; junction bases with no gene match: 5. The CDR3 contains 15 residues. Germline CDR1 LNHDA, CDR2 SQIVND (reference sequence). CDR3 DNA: TGTGCCAGTAGTTCAGGACAGGGGGCGTATGAAAAACTGTTTTTT. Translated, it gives CASSSGQGAYEKLFF. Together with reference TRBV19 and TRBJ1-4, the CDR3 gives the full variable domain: DGGITQSPKYLFRKEGQNVTLSCEQNLNHDAMYWYRQDPGQGLRLIYYSQIVNDFQKGDIAEGYSVSREKKESFPLTVTSAQKNPTAFYLCASSSGQGAYEKLFFGSGTQLSVL.

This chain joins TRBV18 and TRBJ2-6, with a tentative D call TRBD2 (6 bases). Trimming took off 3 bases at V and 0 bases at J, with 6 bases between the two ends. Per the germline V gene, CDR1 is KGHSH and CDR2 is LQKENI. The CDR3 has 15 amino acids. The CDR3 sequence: CASSPGGSGANVLTF. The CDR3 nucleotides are TGTGCCAGCTCACCGGGGGGCTCTGGGGCCAACGTCCTGACTTTC.

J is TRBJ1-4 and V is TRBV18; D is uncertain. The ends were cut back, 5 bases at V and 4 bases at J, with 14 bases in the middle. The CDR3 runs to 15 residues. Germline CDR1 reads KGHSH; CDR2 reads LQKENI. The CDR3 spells CASSALTGGNEKLFF. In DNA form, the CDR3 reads TGTGCCAGCTCAGCCTTGACGGGAGGTAATGAAAAACTGTTTTTT.

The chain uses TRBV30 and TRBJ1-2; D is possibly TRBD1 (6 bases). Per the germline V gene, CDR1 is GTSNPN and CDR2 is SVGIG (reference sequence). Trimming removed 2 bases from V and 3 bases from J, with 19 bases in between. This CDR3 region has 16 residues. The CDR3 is CAWSYDPRGSHYGYTF. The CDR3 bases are TGTGCCTGGAGTTATGACCCGAGGGGGTCCCACTATGGCTACACCTTC. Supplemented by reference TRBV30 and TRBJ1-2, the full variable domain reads SQTIHQWPATLVQPVGSPLSLECTVEGTSNPNLYWYRQAAGRGLQLLFYSVGIGQISSEVPQNLSASRPQDRQFILSSKKLLLSDSGFYLCAWSYDPRGSHYGYTFGSGTRLTVV.

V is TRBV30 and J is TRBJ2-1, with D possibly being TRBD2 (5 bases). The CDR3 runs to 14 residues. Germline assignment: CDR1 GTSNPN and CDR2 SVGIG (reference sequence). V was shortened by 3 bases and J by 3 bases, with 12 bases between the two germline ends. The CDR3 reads CAWRPGTRYNEQFF. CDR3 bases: TGTGCCTGGAGACCGGGAACTCGCTACAATGAGCAGTTCTTC.

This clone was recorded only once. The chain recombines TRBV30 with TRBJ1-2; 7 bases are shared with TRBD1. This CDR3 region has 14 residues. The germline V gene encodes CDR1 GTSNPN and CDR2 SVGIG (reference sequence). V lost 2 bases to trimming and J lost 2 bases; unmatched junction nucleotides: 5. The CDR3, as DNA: TGTGCCTGGAGTCCCGGACAGGCAAACTATGGCTACACCTTC. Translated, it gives CAWSPGQANYGYTF.

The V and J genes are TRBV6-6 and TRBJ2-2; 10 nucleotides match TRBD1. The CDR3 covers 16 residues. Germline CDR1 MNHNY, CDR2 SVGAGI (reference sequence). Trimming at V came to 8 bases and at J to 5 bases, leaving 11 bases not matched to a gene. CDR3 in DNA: TGTGCCAGCTTTTATACCGGACAGGGGGGGACCGGGGAGCTGTTTTTT. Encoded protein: CASFYTGQGGTGELFF.

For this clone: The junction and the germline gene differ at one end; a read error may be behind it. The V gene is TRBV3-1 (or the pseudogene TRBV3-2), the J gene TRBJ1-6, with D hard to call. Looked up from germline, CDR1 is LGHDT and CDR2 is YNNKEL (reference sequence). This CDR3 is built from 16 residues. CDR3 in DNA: TGTGCCGGCAGCCCGCACAGTGCCCCCCGGAATTCACCCCTCCACTTT. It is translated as CAGSPHSAPRNSPLHF.

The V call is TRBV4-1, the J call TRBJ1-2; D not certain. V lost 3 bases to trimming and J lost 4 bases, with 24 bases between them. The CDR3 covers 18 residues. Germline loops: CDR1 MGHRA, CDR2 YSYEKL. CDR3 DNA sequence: TGCGCCAGCAGCCATGTTATGATGGAGCTGAGCTCTATCTATGGCTACACCTTC. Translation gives CASSHVMMELSSIYGYTF.

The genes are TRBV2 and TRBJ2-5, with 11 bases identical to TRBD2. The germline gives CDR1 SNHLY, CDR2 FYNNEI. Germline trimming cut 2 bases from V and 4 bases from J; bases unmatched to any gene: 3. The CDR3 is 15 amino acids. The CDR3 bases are TGTGCCAGCAGTGAAAGAGGGACTAGCGGAGAGACCCAGTACTTC. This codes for CASSERGTSGETQYF.

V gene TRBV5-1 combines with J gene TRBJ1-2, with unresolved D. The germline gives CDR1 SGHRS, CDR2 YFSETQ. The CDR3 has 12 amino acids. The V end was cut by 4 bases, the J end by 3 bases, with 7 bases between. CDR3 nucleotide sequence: TGCGCCAGCAGCCAGAATCACTATGGCTACACCTTC. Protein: CASSQNHYGYTF.

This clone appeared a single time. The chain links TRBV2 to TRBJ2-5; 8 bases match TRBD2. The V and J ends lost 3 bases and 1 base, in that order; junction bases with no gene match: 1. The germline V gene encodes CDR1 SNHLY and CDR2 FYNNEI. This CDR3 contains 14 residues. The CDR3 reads CASSERGAQETQYF. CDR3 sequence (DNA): TGTGCCAGCAGTGAGCGGGGGGCCCAAGAGACCCAGTACTTC.

The CDR3 coding sequence is TGCGCCAGCAGCATGGGACTAGCGGGGACCGGGGAGCTGTTTTTT. Translation gives CASSMGLAGTGELFF. The J gene is TRBJ2-2, the V gene TRBV5-1, with 13 positions matching TRBD2. V was pared by 4 bases and J by 5 bases, with 2 bases of the junction left unmatched. Germline V gene data show CDR1 as SGHRS and CDR2 as YFSETQ. This CDR3 is 15 amino acids long.

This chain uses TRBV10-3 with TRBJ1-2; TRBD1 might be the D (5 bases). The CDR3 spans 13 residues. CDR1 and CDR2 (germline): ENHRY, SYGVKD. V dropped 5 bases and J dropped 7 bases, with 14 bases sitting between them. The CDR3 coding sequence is TGTGCCATCAGTCTAAACCAGGGTTTTGGCTACACCTTC. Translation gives CAISLNQGFGYTF.

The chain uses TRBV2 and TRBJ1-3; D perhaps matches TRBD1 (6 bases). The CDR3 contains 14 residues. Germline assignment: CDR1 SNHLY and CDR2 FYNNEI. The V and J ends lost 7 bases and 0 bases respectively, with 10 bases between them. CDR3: CASTGQLSGNTIYF. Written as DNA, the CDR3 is TGTGCCAGCACTGGACAGCTCTCTGGAAACACCATATATTTT.

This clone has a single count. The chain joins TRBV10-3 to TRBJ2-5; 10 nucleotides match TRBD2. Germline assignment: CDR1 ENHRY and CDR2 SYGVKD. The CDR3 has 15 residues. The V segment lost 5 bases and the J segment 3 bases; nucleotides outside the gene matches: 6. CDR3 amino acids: CAISSRAGGKETQYF. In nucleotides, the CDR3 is TGTGCCATCAGTTCTAGAGCGGGGGGGAAAGAGACCCAGTACTTC.

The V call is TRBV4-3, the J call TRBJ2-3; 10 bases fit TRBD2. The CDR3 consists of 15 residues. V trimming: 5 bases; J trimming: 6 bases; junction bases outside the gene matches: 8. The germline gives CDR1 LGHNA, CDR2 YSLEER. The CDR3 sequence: CASSSSGGAGDTQYF. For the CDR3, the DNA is TGCGCCAGCAGCTCCAGCGGGGGGGCGGGGGATACGCAGTATTTT.

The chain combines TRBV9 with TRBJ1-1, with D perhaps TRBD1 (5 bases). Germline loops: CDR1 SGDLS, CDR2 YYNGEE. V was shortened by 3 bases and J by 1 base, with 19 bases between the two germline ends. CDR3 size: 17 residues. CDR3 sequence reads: CASSGGGAPQRNTEAFF. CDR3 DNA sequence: TGTGCCAGCAGCGGAGGAGGGGCTCCCCAGAGGAACACTGAAGCTTTCTTT.